A single sample is the source of the 12 T cell receptor beta chains below, sequenced in a study of shared clonotypes between healthy human individuals. Method: immunoSEQ multiplex PCR; TCRdb's copy keeps in-frame clones and lacks some. This sample carries roughly 1.4 million clones, just under 99% of them seen once, and the ten largest clones take around 0.33%. Sequenced input: naive CD4+ T cells sorted from blood. Stated subset: CD45RA+ positively selected. These receptors were obtained from a man aged 25-45 years in good health.

The V call is TRBV7-9, the J call TRBJ1-5; 8 bases map to TRBD1. Trimming took 4 bases from V and 6 from J; bases not matched to a gene: 8. The CDR3 length is 15 residues. CDR1 and CDR2 (germline): SEHNR, FQNEAQ (reference sequence). The CDR3 loop reads CASSSAGTGGQPQHF. DNA of the CDR3: TGTGCCAGCAGCTCCGCCGGGACAGGAGGTCAGCCCCAGCATTTT. Full variable domain (rest looked up from reference TRBV7-9 and TRBJ1-5): DTGVSQNPRHKITKRGQNVTFRCDPISEHNRLYWYRQTLGQGPEFLTYFQNEAQLEKSRLLSDRFSAERPKGSFSTLEIQRTEQGDSAMYLCASSSAGTGGQPQHFGDGTRLSIL.

The chain combines TRBV2 with TRBJ2-2; D not resolved. CDR3 length: 14 residues. Germline V gene data show CDR1 as SNHLY and CDR2 as FYNNEI. The V end lost 6 bases, the J end lost 1 base, and 9 bases lay between the germline ends. CDR3 DNA sequence: TGTGCCAGCAGGGTCTTAAGGAACACCGGGGAGCTGTTTTTT. The encoded protein is CASRVLRNTGELFF.

The V and J genes are TRBV4-1 and TRBJ2-1; TRBD2 matches at 8 bases. Trimming took 0 bases from V and 1 from J; bases not matched to a gene: 2. Germline values: CDR1 MGHRA, CDR2 YSYEKL. This CDR3 contains 16 residues. In nucleotides, the CDR3 is TGCGCCAGCAGCCAAGAAGCGGGAGTGTCCTACAATGAGCAGTTCTTC. Translating gives CASSQEAGVSYNEQFF.

The chain combines TRBV10-3 with TRBJ2-3; a possible D gene is TRBD2 (6 bases). The length of the CDR3 is 13 residues. The V gene lost 7 bases and the J gene lost 2 bases, with 10 bases spanning the gap. Germline lookup yields CDR1 ENHRY and CDR2 SYGVKD. The CDR3 loop reads CAINSGTTDTQYF. Here the CDR3 DNA reads TGTGCCATCAATAGCGGAACCACAGATACGCAGTATTTT.

The chain recombines TRBV7-3 with TRBJ2-2; D might be TRBD1 (5 bases). CDR3 size: 15 residues. Germline CDR1 is SGHTA and CDR2 is FQGTGA. V lost 1 base and J lost 1, with 7 bases in between. The CDR3 is CASSLKGVNTGELFF. The CDR3 DNA follows: TGTGCCAGCAGCTTAAAAGGGGTGAACACCGGGGAGCTGTTTTTT.

The chain recombines TRBV9 with TRBJ2-3, with 10 bases fitting TRBD2. Trimming took 4 bases from V and 4 from J; bases not matched to a gene: 6. CDR3 size: 15 residues. CDR1 and CDR2 (germline): SGDLS, YYNGEE. In nucleotides, the CDR3 is TGTGCCAGCAGCCTCAGCGGGAGGGCCGCAGATACGCAGTATTTT. Translated, it gives CASSLSGRAADTQYF.

The genes are TRBV7-2 and TRBJ2-1; the D gene is possibly TRBD2 (6 bases). CDR1 and CDR2 from the germline V gene are SGHTA and FQGNSA. Trimming took off 0 bases at V and 13 bases at J, with 7 bases between the two ends. This CDR3 has 11 residues. The CDR3 DNA is TGTGCCAGCAGCTTAGCCGGGAGCCAGTTCTTC. This sequence encodes CASSLAGSQFF.

This clone was observed once. The chain has TRBV5-6 and TRBJ1-5, with 9 bases lining up with TRBD1. Germline CDR1 SGHDT, CDR2 YYEEEE. V was pared by 0 bases and J by 6 bases, with 10 bases of the junction left unmatched. This CDR3 has 17 residues. CDR3 residues: CASSLGKGGTGTQPQHF. The CDR3 DNA sequence: TGTGCCAGCAGCTTGGGGAAGGGCGGGACAGGGACTCAGCCCCAGCATTTT.

This clone appeared a single time. The V gene is TRBV10-3, the J gene TRBJ2-1, with 15 bases aligning to TRBD2. The V gene's germline CDR1 is ENHRY and CDR2 SYGVKD. The CDR3 spans 17 residues. Losses at the gene ends were 5 bases for V and 5 bases for J; bases not matched to a gene: 7. CDR3 bases: TGTGCCATCAGTAGAGAGGGACTAGCGGGAGGTAACAATGAGCAGTTCTTC. This translates into CAISREGLAGGNNEQFF.

This clone was found once. This rearrangement joins TRBV2 to TRBJ2-7, with D hard to call. This CDR3 is 15 amino acids long. The germline V gene has CDR1 SNHLY and CDR2 FYNNEI. V was cut by 6 bases and J by 1 base, with 16 bases left in between. The CDR3 protein is CASSARRSDSYEQYF. The CDR3 coding sequence is TGTGCCAGCAGCGCCAGACGGAGCGATTCCTACGAGCAGTACTTC.

V gene TRBV7-6 combines with J gene TRBJ2-7; 11 positions agree with TRBD2. After removal of 1 base from V and 7 bases from J, the junction contained 6 bases not matched to a gene. Germline V gene sequence: CDR1 SGHVS, CDR2 FNYEAQ. The CDR3 is 15 amino acids. The DNA of the CDR3 is TGTGCCAGCAGCTTAGTACTAGCGGGGGCTTGGGAGCAGTACTTC. It specifies CASSLVLAGAWEQYF.

V and J are TRBV10-3 and TRBJ1-5; D is unclear. Germline CDR1 and CDR2: ENHRY and SYGVKD. This CDR3 contains 14 residues. The V end lost 2 bases, the J end lost 6 bases, and 11 bases lay between the germline ends. The CDR3 DNA is TGTGCCATCAGTGAGAGGAAAGAAGGTCAGCCCCAGCATTTT. As protein: CAISERKEGQPQHF.